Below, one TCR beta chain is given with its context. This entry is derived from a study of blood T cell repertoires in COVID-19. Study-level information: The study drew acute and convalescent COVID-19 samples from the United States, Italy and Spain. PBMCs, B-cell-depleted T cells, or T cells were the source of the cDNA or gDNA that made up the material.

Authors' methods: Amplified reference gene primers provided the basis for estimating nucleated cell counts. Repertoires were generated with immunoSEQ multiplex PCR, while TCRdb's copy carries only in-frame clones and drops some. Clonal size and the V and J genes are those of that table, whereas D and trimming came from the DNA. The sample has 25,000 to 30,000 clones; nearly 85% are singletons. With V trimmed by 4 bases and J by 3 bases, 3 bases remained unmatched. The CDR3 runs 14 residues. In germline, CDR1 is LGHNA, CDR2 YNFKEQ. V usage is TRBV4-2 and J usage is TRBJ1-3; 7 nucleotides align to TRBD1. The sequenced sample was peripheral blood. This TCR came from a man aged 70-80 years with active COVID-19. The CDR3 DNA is TGTGCCAGCAGCCTAGGGGACAGTGGAAACACCATATATTTT. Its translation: CASSLGDSGNTIYF.